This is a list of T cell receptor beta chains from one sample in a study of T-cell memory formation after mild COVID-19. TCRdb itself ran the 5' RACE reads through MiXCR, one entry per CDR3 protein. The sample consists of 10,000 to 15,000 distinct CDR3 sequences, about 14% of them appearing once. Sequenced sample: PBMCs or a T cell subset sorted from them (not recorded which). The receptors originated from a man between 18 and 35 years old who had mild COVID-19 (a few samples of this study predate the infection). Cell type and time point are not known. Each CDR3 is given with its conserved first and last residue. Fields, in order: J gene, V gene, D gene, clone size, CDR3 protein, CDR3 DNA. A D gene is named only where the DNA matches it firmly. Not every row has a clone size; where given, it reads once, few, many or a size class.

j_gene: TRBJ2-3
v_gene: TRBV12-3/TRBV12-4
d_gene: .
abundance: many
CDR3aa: CATGRGDTQYF
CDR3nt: TGTGCCACCGGACGAGGGGATACGCAGTATTTT

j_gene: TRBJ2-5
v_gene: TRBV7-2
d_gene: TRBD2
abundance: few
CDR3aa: CASSSTTWRWTSVMETQYF
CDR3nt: TGTGCCAGCAGCTCGACAACTTGGAGGTGGACTAGCGTCATGGAGACCCAGTACTTC

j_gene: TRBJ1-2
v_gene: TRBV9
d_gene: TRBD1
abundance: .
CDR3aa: CDSSGVNQDRVDFYGYTF
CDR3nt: TGTGACAGCAGCGGGGTAAATCAAGACAGGGTCGACTTCTATGGCTACACCTTC

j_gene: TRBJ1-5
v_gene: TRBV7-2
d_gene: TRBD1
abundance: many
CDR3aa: CASSPYGQGTQPQHF
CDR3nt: TGTGCCAGCAGCCCCTACGGACAGGGCACTCAGCCCCAGCATTTT

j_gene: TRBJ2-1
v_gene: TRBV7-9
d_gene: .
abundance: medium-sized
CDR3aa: CASSPLALNEQFF
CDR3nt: TGTGCCAGCAGCCCACTAGCTCTCAATGAGCAGTTCTTC

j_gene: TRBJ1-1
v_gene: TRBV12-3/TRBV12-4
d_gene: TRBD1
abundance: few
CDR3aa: CASSRGLVKTEAFF
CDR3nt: TGTGCCAGCTCGAGGGGGCTCGTGAAAACTGAAGCTTTCTTT

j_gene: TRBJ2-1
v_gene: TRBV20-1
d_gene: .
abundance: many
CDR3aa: CSATDLEGLNEQFF
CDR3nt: TGCAGTGCTACCGATCTTGAGGGTCTCAATGAGCAGTTCTTC

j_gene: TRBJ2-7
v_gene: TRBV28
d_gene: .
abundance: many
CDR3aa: CASSFWQGQHF
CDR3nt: TGTGCCAGCAGTTTCTGGCAGGGTCAACACTTC

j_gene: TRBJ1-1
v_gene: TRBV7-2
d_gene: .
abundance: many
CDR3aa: CASRSILVTEAFF
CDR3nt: TGTGCCAGCAGGAGCATTTTGGTCACTGAAGCTTTCTTT

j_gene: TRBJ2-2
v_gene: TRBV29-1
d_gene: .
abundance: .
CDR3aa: CSVEAPTGELFF
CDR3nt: TGCAGCGTTGAAGCCCCCACCGGGGAGCTGTTTTTT

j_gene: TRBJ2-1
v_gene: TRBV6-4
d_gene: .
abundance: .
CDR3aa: CASSGLGGSYNEQFF
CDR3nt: TGTGCCAGCAGTGGGTTGGGGGGCTCCTACAATGAGCAGTTCTTC

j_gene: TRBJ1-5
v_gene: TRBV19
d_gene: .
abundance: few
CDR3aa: CASSIPRRLRDQPQHF
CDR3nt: TGTGCCAGTAGTATACCGAGGCGATTGAGAGATCAGCCCCAGCATTTT

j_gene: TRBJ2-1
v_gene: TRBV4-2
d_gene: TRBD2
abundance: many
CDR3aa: CASSRTSAEQFF
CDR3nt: TGTGCCAGCAGCCGAACTAGCGCTGAGCAGTTCTTC

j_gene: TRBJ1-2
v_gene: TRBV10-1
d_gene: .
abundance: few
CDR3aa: CAGYRVPYGYTF
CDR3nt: TGCGCCGGTTACAGGGTCCCATATGGCTACACCTTC

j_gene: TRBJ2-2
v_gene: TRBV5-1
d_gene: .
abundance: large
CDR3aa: CASSLAVGAYTGELFF
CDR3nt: TGCGCCAGCAGCTTGGCGGTTGGAGCCTACACCGGGGAGCTGTTTTTT

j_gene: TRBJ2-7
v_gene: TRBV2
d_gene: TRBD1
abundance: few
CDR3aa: CAALVGDRVDEQYF
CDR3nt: TGTGCCGCCCTGGTGGGGGACAGGGTAGACGAGCAGTACTTC

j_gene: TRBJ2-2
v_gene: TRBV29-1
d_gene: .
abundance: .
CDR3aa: CSVESDTGELFF
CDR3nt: TGCAGCGTAGAAAGTGACACCGGGGAGCTGTTTTTT

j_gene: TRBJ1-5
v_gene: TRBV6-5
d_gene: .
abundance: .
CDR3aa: CASSSNRDLRPQHF
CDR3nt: TGTGCCAGCAGTTCGAACCGGGACCTCAGGCCCCAGCATTTT

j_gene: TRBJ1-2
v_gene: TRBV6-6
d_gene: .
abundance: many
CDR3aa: CASSYSIRDSDGYTF
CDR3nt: TGTGCCAGCAGTTACTCGATCCGGGACTCGGACGGCTACACCTTC

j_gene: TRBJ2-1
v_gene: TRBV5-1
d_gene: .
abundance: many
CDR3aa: CASSLAVLSYNEQFF
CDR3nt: TGCGCCAGCAGCTTGGCGGTTTTGTCCTACAATGAGCAGTTCTTC

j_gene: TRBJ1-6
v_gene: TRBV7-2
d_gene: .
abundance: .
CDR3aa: CASSFFFRNSPLHF
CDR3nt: TGTGCCAGCAGCTTTTTTTTTCGGAATTCACCCCTCCACTTT

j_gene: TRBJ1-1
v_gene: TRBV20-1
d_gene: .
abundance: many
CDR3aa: CSARDRLVGNTEAFF
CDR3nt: TGCAGTGCTAGAGATCGGTTGGTGGGGAACACTGAAGCTTTCTTT

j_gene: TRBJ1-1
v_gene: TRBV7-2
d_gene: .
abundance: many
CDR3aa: CASSLGYTSGTEAFF
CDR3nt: TGTGCCAGCAGCTTAGGATACACCAGCGGTACTGAAGCTTTCTTT

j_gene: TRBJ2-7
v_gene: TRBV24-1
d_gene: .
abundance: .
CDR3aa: CAHQDEQYF
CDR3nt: TGTGCCCATCAGGACGAGCAGTACTTC

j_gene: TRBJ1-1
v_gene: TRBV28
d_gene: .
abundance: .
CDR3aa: CASSFGPGSIGGTEAFF
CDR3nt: TGTGCCAGCAGTTTTGGCCCTGGGTCGATTGGGGGCACTGAAGCTTTCTTT

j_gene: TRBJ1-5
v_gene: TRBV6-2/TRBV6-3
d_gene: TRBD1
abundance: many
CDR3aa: CASRRDRRDQPQHF
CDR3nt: TGTGCCAGCAGGCGGGACAGGAGAGATCAGCCCCAGCATTTT

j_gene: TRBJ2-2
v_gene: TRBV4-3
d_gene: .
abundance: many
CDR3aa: CASSQEWNSGGELFF
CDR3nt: TGCGCCAGCAGCCAAGAATGGAATTCAGGCGGGGAGCTGTTTTTT

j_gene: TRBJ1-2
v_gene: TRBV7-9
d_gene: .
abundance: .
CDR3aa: CASSLALMGDGYTF
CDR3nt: TGTGCCAGCAGCTTAGCGCTCATGGGGGATGGCTACACCTTC

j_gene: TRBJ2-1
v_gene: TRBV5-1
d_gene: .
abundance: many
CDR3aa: CASSSGPGGEQFF
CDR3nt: TGCGCCAGCAGCTCGGGACCCGGCGGTGAGCAGTTCTTC

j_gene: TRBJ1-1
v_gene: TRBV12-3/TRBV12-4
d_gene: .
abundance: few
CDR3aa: CASSLWSGTSGDTEAFF
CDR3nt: TGTGCCAGCAGTTTATGGAGCGGGACCTCGGGGGACACTGAAGCTTTCTTT

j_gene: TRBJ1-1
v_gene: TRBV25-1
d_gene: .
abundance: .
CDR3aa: CASSDGGRGDTEAFF
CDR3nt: TGTGCCAGCAGTGACGGGGGACGAGGGGACACTGAAGCTTTCTTT

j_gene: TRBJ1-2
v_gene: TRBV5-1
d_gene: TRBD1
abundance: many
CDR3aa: CASSLTGANYGYTF
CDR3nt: TGCGCCAGCAGCTTGACAGGGGCGAACTATGGCTACACCTTC

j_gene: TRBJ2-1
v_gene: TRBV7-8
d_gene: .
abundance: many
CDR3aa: CASSWTPTYNEQFF
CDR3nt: TGTGCCAGCAGCTGGACTCCCACCTACAATGAGCAGTTCTTC

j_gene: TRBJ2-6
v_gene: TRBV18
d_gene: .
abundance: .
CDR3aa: CASSPLETNVLTF
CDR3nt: TGTGCCAGCTCACCACTCGAGACCAACGTCCTGACTTTC

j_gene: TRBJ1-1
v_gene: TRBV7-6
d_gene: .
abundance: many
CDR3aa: CASSLRQNTEAFF
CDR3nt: TGTGCCAGCAGCTTAAGACAGAACACTGAAGCTTTCTTT

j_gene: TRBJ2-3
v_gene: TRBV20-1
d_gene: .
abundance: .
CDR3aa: CSARRGQAGGTDTQYF
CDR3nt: TGCAGTGCTAGACGGGGGCAGGCTGGGGGAACAGATACGCAGTATTTT

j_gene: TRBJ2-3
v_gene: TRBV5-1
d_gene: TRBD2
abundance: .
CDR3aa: CASSLSSGGPDTQYF
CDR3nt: TGCGCCAGCAGCTTGTCTAGCGGGGGGCCAGATACGCAGTATTTT

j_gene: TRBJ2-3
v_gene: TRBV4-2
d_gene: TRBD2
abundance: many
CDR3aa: CASSPATSGGADTQYF
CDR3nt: TGTGCCAGCAGCCCCGCGACTAGCGGGGGGGCAGATACGCAGTATTTT

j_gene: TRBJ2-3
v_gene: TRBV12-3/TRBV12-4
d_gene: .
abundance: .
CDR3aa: CASSLTDTSTDTQYF
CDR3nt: TGTGCCAGCAGCCTTACGGACACCAGCACAGATACGCAGTATTTT

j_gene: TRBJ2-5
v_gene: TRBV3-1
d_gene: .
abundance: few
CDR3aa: CASSQSAGTQETQYF
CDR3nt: TGTGCCAGCAGCCAATCGGCGGGGACCCAAGAGACCCAGTACTTC

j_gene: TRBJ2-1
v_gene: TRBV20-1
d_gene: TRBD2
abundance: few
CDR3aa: CSARDVRGGYNEQFF
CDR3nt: TGCAGTGCTAGAGATGTGCGGGGGGGGTACAATGAGCAGTTCTTC

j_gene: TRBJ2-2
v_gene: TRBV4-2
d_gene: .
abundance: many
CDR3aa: CASSHQTDRLSTGELFF
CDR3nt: TGTGCCAGCAGCCATCAAACTGACAGGCTGTCTACCGGGGAGCTGTTTTTT

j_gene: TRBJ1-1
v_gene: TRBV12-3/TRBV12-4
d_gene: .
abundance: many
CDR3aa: CASSFGENTEAFF
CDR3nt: TGTGCCAGCAGTTTTGGGGAGAACACTGAAGCTTTCTTT

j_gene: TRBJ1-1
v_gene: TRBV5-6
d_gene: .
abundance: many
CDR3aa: CASSLKATWNTEAFF
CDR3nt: TGTGCCAGCAGCTTGAAAGCTACCTGGAACACTGAAGCTTTCTTT

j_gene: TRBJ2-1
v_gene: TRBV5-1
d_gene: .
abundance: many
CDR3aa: CASSLRADRGYNEQFF
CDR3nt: TGCGCCAGCAGCTTGCGGGCCGATAGGGGTTACAATGAGCAGTTCTTC

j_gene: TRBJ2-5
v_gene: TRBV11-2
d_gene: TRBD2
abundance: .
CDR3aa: CASSLRTSGGIKTQYF
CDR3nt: TGTGCCAGCAGCCTTCGGACTAGCGGGGGGATCAAGACCCAGTACTTC

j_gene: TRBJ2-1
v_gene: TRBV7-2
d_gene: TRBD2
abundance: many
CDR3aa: CATVPSSGGYNEQFF
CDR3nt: TGTGCCACTGTTCCCTCTAGCGGGGGGTACAATGAGCAGTTCTTC

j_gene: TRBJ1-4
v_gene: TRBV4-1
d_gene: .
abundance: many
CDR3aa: CASSQMARGSEKLFF
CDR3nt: TGCGCCAGCAGCCAAATGGCCAGGGGTAGTGAAAAACTGTTTTTT

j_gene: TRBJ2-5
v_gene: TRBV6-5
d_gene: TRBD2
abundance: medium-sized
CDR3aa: CASSYSGGGETQYF
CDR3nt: TGTGCCAGCAGTTACAGCGGGGGGGGGGAGACCCAGTACTTC

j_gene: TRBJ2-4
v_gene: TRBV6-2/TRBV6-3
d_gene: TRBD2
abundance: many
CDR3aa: CASSYGSSGKNIQYF
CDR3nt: TGTGCCAGCAGTTATGGGTCTAGCGGTAAAAACATTCAGTACTTC

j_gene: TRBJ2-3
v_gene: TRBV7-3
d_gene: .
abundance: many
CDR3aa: CASSFPGEDTQYF
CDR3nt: TGTGCCAGCAGCTTTCCCGGGGAAGATACGCAGTATTTT

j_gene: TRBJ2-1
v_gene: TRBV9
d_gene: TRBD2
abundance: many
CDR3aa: CASSPGGVGGGYNEQFF
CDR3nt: TGTGCCAGCAGCCCCGGAGGAGTCGGCGGGGGGTACAATGAGCAGTTCTTC

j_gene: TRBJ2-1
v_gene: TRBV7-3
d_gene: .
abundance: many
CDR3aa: CASSLDPEGYNEQFF
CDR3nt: TGTGCCAGCAGCTTAGACCCAGAAGGCTACAATGAGCAGTTCTTC

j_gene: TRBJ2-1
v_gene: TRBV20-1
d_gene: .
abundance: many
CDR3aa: CSASSANEQFF
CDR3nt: TGCAGTGCTAGCTCTGCTAATGAGCAGTTCTTC

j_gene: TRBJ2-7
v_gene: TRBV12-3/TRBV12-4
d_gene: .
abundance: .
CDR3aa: CASSLSAPGSMGYEQYF
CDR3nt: TGTGCCAGCAGTTTAAGTGCCCCTGGAAGCATGGGCTACGAGCAGTACTTC

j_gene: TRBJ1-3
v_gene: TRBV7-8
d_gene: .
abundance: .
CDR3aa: CASSLWGFSGNTIYF
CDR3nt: TGTGCCAGCAGCTTATGGGGGTTCTCTGGAAACACCATATATTTT

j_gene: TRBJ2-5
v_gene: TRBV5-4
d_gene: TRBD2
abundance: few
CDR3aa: CASSSVGLALKTQYF
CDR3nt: TGTGCCAGCAGCTCAGTCGGACTAGCTCTGAAGACCCAGTACTTC

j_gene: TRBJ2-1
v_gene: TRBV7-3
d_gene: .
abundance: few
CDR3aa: CASSKQYSNEQFF
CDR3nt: TGTGCCAGCAGCAAACAATACAGTAATGAGCAGTTCTTC

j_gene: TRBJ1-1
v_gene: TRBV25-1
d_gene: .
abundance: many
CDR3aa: CASSLQGSGTEAFF
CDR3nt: TGTGCCAGCTCCCTCCAGGGTAGCGGGACTGAAGCTTTCTTT

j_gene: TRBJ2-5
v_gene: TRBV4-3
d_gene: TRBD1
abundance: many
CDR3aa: CASSLLGGARETQYF
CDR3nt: TGCGCCAGCAGCCTTTTAGGGGGCGCGAGGGAGACCCAGTACTTC